A single T cell receptor (beta chain) is shown here with its context. This sample was taken from a study of T cell changes during pregnancy in multiple sclerosis. With 5 bases removed from V and 2 bases from J, the gap between germline ends came to 9 bases. Germline values: CDR1 MNHNY, CDR2 SVGAGI (reference sequence). The CDR3 spans 13 residues. The data were produced by immunoSEQ multiplex PCR, yet TCRdb's version contains in-frame clones alone and is incomplete. The sample gives about 62,000 clones, 89% of which show up once; roughly 2.7% is in the top ten. This rearrangement joins TRBV6-6 to TRBJ1-2; the D gene is possibly TRBD1 (6 bases). The input for sequencing was peripheral blood, taken in the first trimester of pregnancy. This receptor was taken from a female donor with multiple sclerosis, enrolled in a pregnancy study. This CDR3 reads CASSPTGNYGYTF. CDR3 DNA sequence: TGTGCCAGCAGTCCTACAGGGAACTATGGCTACACCTTC.